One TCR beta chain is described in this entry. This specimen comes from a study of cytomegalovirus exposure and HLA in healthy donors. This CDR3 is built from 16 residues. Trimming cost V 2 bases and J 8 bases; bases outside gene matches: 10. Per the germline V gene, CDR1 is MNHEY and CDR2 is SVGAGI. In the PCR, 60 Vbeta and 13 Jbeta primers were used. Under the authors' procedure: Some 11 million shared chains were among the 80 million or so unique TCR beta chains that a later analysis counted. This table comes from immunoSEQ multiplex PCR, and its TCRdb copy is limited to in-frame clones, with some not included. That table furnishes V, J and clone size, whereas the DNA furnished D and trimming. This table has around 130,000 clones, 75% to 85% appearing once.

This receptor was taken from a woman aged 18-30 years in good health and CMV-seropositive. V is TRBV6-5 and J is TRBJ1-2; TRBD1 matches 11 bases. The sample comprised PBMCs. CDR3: CASSYQRTGGAYGYTF. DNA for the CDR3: TGTGCCAGCAGTTACCAACGGACAGGGGGCGCATACGGCTACACCTTC.